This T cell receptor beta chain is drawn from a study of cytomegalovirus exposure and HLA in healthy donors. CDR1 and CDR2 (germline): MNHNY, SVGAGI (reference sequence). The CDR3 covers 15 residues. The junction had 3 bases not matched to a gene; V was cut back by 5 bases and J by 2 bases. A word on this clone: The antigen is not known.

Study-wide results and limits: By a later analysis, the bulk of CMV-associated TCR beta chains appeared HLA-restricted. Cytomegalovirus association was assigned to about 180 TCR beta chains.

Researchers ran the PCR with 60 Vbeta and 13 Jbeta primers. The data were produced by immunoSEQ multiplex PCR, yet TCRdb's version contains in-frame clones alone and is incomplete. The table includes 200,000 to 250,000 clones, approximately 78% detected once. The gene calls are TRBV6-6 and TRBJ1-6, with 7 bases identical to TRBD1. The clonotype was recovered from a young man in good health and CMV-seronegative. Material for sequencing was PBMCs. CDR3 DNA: TGTGCCAGCAGTCCTGGACAGGCCTATAATTCACCCCTCCACTTT. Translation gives CASSPGQAYNSPLHF.